This T cell receptor beta chain was obtained from a study of blood T cell repertoires in COVID-19. Data came from immunoSEQ multiplex PCR; TCRdb stores just in-frame clones and leaves some out. The table shows a few hundred thousand clones, with approximately 84% occurring only once. In germline, CDR1 is MDHEN, CDR2 SYDVKM. Unmatched junction bases numbered 4, after V lost 6 bases and J lost 3 bases. The length of the CDR3 is 13 residues. What was sequenced was PBMCs or T cells enriched from blood (not recorded which). The sequence derives from a woman younger than 35 who had recovered from COVID-19. The rearrangement joins TRBV28 to TRBJ1-2, with TRBD1 matching over 7 bases. CDR3 DNA sequence: TGTGCCAGCAGAACCGGGACAGACTATGGCTACACCTTC. Translated: CASRTGTDYGYTF.